This TCR beta chain was profiled in a study of early T cells in non-severe SARS-CoV-2 infection (dated by TCRdb to the early 2020s). Study-level background: Because TCR sequencing was done on bulk RNA from unsorted whole blood, the alpha and beta chains could not be paired. Findings and caveats that apply to the study as a whole: Matching against VDJdb was skewed toward anti-spike CD8 responses, likely underestimated virus-specific expansions, and missed private and CD4 specificities.

The protocol used for the library was 5' RACE. Sequencing was performed on a NextSeq 500. The TCR library protocol attached unique molecular identifiers to individual cDNA molecules to correct for sequencing error and PCR bias. Sequencing covered both TCR alpha and beta chains, and within each sample the abundances of alpha and beta sequences were tightly co-correlated. For the original study's pipeline: Decombinator V4 was used to perform V gene, J gene and CDR3 annotation of TCR sequences. TCRs were defined as expanded if a significant change between any two time points was detected under a Poisson model with p below 0.0001. TCR abundances were normalised to the total number of TCRs sequenced in each sample and reported as counts per million. TRAV1-2 paired with TRAJ12, TRAJ20 or TRAJ33 defined MAIT TCRs, while TRAV10 paired with TRAJ18 defined iNKT TCRs. VDJdb, accessed on 1 November 2021, was searched for TCRs annotated for CMV, EBV and SARS-CoV-2, and TCRs annotated for more than one antigen were excluded. TCRdb redid the processing of the public reads, applying fastp at Q25 and MiXCR, and retained in-frame beta chains. CDR3 protein sequences are deduplicated, and each keeps its most common genes and DNA. TCRdb, not the original authors, processed these V and J calls. The sample table holds some 82,000 distinct CDR3 sequences, of which 9.5% to 13% were seen once. About 2.7% of the sample is held by the ten biggest clonotypes.

This was a case-control study nested in a cohort of healthcare workers in London, UK, who had nasopharyngeal swab PCR tests and blood samples taken every week. Healthcare workers were recruited during the week of the UK lockdown, between 23 and 31 March 2020, and followed weekly for up to about 15 weeks. This clonotype has only a few counts. Which antigen it targets is not known. Base-call qualities are not available, and no considerably larger clone is one nucleotide away. For CDR1 and CDR2, the germline V gene (reference sequence) lists SEHNR and FQNEAQ. Its CDR3 holds 11 amino acids, cysteine through phenylalanine. The read is trimmed to its CDR3 DNA, 33 bases read in frame from base 1. V is pared back by 7 bases and J by 8 bases, with 10 bases lying between the germline termini.

The sequence is built from TRBV7-9 and TRBJ2-3; the D segment might be TRBD1 or TRBD2, since each matches 5 bases. Material: whole blood. The TCR was taken from an adult who was a healthcare worker with PCR-confirmed SARS-CoV-2 infection or an uninfected control (not recorded which). The CDR3 protein sequence reads: CASNTGTTQYF. Here is the DNA: TGTGCCAGCAATACCGGGACTACGCAGTATTTT.